These T cell receptor beta chains were read from a single sample in a study of shared clonotypes between healthy human individuals. The method was immunoSEQ multiplex PCR; TCRdb's version includes in-frame clones alone and lacks a portion of them. The sample has around 1,900,000 clones, about 93% seen once. The sample consisted of naive CD8+ T cells from PBMCs. The receptors here all came from a young man in good health. Some clones in this sample may be carry-over from other donors' samples. The CDR3 runs from the conserved cysteine through the conserved F or W. D genes are given only for firm matches. Clone size, where shown, is once, few, many, or a class for clones that have expanded.

TRBD2	TRBV19	TRBJ2-1	-	TGTGCCAGTAGAGTCCTAGCGGGAGGCCGGGGGAATGAGCAGTTCTTC	CASRVLAGGRGNEQFF
-	TRBV7-9	TRBJ1-2	-	TGTGCCAGCAGCTTAGATGCAGGGGACTATGGCTACACCTTC	CASSLDAGDYGYTF
-	TRBV6-5	TRBJ1-6	-	TGTGCCAGCAGTTACTCCGACAGATATAATTCACCCCTCCACTTT	CASSYSDRYNSPLHF
TRBD2	TRBV7-9	TRBJ2-2	-	TGTGCCAGCAGCCCACGACCCGGGGAGGGTGGAACCGGGGAGCTGTTTTTT	CASSPRPGEGGTGELFF
-	TRBV7-2	TRBJ2-2	-	TGTGCCAGCAGCTTAGTCCACAGGTCGAACACCGGGGAGCTGTTTTTT	CASSLVHRSNTGELFF
TRBD2	TRBV28	TRBJ2-5	-	TGTGCCAGCAGTTTATTGGCCAGCGGGGACCAAGAGACCCAGTACTTC	CASSLLASGDQETQYF
-	TRBV27	TRBJ1-1	-	TGTGCCAGCAGGACGACAGGAGGGAACACTGAAGCTTTCTTT	CASRTTGGNTEAFF
TRBD2	TRBV4-1	TRBJ2-3	once	TGCGCCAGCAGCCAAGACCCAGCGGGAGGGCCAACAGATACGCAGTATTTT	CASSQDPAGGPTDTQYF
TRBD2	TRBV27	TRBJ2-1	-	TGTGCCAGCTTCACACGGGGGGGGCTCGGAGACTACCATGAGCAGTTCTTC	CASFTRGGLGDYHEQFF
-	TRBV2	TRBJ1-1	few	TGTGCCAGCAGTGAAGAGGAAGGATTGAACACTGAAGCTTTCTTT	CASSEEEGLNTEAFF
-	TRBV27	TRBJ1-6	-	TGTGCCAGCAGGGGACATAATTCACCCCTCCACTTT	CASRGHNSPLHF
-	TRBV19	TRBJ1-1	few	TGTGCCAGTAGTCTGGGCATGAACACTGAAGCTTTCTTT	CASSLGMNTEAFF
TRBD2	TRBV13	TRBJ2-3	-	TGTGCCAGCAGCTACCCAGCGGGGGCCCCAGATACGCAGTATTTT	CASSYPAGAPDTQYF
-	TRBV15	TRBJ2-7	-	TGTGCCACCAGCGTACCCGGGACTGCCTACGAGCAGTACTTC	CATSVPGTAYEQYF
TRBD2	TRBV28	TRBJ2-1	-	TGTGCCAGCAGCCGCCGGACTAGCGGGAGTATGCGGAGTGGGAATGAGCAGTTCTTC	CASSRRTSGSMRSGNEQFF